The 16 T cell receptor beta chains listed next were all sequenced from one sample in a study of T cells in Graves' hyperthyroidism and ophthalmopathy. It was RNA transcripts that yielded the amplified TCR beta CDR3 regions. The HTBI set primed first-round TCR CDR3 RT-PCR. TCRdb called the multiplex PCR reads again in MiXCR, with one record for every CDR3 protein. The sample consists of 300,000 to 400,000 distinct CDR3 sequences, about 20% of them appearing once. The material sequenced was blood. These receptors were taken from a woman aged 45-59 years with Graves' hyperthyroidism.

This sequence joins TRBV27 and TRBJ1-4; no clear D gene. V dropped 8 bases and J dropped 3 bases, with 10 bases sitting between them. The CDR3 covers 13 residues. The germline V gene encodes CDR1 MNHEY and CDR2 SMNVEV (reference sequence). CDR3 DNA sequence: TGTGCCAGCGGTCGCGGCGCTAATGAAAAACTGTTTTTT. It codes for CASGRGANEKLFF.

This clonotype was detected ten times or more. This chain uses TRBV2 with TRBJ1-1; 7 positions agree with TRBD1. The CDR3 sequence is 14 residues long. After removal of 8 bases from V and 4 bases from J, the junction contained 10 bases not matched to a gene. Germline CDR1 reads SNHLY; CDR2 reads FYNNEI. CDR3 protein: CASLVRQGGTEAFF. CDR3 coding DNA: TGTGCCAGCCTCGTTCGACAGGGAGGCACTGAAGCTTTCTTT.

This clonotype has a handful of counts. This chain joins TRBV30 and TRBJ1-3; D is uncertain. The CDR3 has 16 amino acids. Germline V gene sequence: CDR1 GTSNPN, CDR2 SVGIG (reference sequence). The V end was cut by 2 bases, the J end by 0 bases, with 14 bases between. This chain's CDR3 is CAWSPQGGLSGNTIYF. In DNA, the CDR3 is TGTGCCTGGAGTCCTCAAGGAGGACTCTCTGGAAACACCATATATTTT.

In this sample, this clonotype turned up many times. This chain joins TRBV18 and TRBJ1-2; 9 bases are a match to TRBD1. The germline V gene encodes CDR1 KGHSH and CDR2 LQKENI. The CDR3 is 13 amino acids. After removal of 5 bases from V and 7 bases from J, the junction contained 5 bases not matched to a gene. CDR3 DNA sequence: TGTGCCAGCTCAAGGGACAGGGAGCTTGGCTACACCTTC. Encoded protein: CASSRDRELGYTF.

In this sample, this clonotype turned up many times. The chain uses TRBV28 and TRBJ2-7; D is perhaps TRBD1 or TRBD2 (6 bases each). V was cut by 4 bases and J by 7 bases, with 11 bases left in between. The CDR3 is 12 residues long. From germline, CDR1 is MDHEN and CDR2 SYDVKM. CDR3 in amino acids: CASSSGGTEQYF. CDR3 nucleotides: TGTGCCAGCAGTTCGGGCGGGACAGAGCAGTACTTC.

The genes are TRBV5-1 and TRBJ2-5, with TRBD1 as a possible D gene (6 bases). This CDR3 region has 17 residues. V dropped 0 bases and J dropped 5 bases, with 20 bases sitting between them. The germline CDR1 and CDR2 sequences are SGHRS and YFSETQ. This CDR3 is CASSLAMTGPPPETQYF. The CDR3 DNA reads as TGCGCCAGCAGCTTGGCCATGACAGGACCCCCTCCGGAGACCCAGTACTTC. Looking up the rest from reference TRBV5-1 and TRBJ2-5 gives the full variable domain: KAGVTQTPRYLIKTRGQQVTLSCSPISGHRSVSWYQQTPGQGLQFLFEYFSETQRNKGNFPGRFSGRQFSNSRSEMNVSTLELGDSALYLCASSLAMTGPPPETQYFGPGTRLLVL.

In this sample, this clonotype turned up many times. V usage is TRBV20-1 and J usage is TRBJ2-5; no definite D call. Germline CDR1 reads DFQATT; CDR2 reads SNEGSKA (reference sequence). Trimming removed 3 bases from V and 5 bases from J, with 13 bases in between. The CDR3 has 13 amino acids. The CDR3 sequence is CSASPDDVETQYF. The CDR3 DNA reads TGCAGTGCTAGCCCAGACGACGTGGAGACCCAGTACTTC.

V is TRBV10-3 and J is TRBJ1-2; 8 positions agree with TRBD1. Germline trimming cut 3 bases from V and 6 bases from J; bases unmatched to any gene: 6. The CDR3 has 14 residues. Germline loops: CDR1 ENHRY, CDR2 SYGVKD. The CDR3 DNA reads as TGTGCCATCAGTGAAGACAGGGGTATGAATGGCTACACCTTC. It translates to CAISEDRGMNGYTF.

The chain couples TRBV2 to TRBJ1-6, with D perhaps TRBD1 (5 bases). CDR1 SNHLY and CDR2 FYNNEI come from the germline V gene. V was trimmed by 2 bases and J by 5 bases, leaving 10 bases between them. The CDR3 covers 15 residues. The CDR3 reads CASSENQGNNSPLHF. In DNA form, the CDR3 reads TGTGCCAGCAGTGAAAATCAGGGAAATAATTCACCCCTCCACTTT. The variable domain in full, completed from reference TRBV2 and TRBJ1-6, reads EPEVTQTPSHQVTQMGQEVILRCVPISNHLYFYWYRQILGQKVEFLVSFYNNEISEKSEIFDDQFSVERPDGSNFTLKIRSTKLEDSAMYFCASSENQGNNSPLHFGNGTRLTVT.

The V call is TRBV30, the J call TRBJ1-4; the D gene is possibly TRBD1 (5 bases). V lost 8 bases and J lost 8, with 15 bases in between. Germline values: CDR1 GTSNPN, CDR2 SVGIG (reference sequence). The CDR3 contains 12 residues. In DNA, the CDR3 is TGTGCCCGGGGAACAGGAGCCGAAAAACTGTTTTTT. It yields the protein CARGTGAEKLFF.

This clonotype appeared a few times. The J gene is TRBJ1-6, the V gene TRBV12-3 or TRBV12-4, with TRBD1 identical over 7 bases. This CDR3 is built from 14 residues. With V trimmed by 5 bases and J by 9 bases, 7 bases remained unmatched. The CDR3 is CASSPGTELSPLHF. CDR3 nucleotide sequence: TGTGCCAGCAGTCCCGGGACAGAGCTTTCACCCCTCCACTTT.

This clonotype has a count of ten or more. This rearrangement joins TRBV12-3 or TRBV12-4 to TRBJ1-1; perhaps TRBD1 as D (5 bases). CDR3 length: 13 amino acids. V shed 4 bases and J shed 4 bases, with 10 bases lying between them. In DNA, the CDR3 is TGTGCCAGCAGTTCCGGGGCGGGCACTGAAGCTTTCTTT. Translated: CASSSGAGTEAFF.

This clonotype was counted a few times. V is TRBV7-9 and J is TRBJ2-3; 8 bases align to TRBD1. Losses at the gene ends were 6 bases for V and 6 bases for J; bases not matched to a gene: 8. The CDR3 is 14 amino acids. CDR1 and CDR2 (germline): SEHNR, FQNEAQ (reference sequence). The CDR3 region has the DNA TGTGCCAGCAGATCGGACAGGGCGGGTGATACGCAGTATTTT. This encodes CASRSDRAGDTQYF. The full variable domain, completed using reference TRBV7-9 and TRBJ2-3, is DTGVSQNPRHKITKRGQNVTFRCDPISEHNRLYWYRQTLGQGPEFLTYFQNEAQLEKSRLLSDRFSAERPKGSFSTLEIQRTEQGDSAMYLCASRSDRAGDTQYFGPGTRLTVL.

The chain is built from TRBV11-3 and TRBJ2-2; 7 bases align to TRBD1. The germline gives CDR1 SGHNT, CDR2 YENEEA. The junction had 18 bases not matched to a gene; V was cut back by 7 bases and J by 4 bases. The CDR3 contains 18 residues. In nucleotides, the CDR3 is TGTGCCAGCAAGGCCGGGACAGCTGATATGGGTAGCACCGGGGAGCTGTTTTTT. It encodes CASKAGTADMGSTGELFF.

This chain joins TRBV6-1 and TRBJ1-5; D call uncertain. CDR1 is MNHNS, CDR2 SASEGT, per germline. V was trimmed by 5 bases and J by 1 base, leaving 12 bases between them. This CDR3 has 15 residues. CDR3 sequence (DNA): TGTGCCAGCAGTTACTCTTCAGTAAGCAATCAGCCCCAGCATTTT. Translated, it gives CASSYSSVSNQPQHF.

The CDR3 sequence: CASGTGLRKNTEAFF. CDR3 nucleotides: TGTGCCAGCGGAACTGGACTCAGGAAGAACACTGAAGCTTTCTTT. The chain joins TRBV6-2 or TRBV6-3 to TRBJ1-1; D unresolved. Deletions cut 8 bases from V and 1 base from J, with 17 bases between. The V gene's germline CDR1 is MNHEY and CDR2 SVGEGT. The CDR3 sequence is 15 residues long.